The clone carrying this T cell receptor beta chain has more than one count but fewer than ten. Its antigen is not identified. The data stem from a study of identical twins. From the 5' RACE reads, TCRdb called clonotypes with MiXCR, one entry per CDR3 protein. The profile shows around 530,000 distinct CDR3 sequences, 13% to 15% of them singletons. Study-wide results and limits: There was an excess of low generation probability in the out-of-frame alpha sequences that twins shared.

This sample also belongs to another study, concerning yellow fever vaccine responses in identical twins.

Source material: CD4+ T cells sorted from blood. The TCR comes from a woman younger than 35 in good health.

The CDR3 coding sequence is TGTGCCAGCAGAGGGCTAGCGGGGGGATTGGCCGGGGAGCTGTTTTTT. Translation gives CASRGLAGGLAGELFF. The genes are TRBV6-1 and TRBJ2-2, with TRBD2 matching 11 bases. Germline CDR1 is MNHNS and CDR2 is SASEGT. The CDR3 contains 16 residues. J was trimmed by 6 bases and V by 6 bases; bases with no gene match: 9.